The entry below gives a single T cell receptor beta chain sequence along with its context. What it binds is not known. This specimen belongs to a study of cytomegalovirus exposure and HLA in healthy donors. Donors sampled were nominally healthy, though unrecorded immune exposures were likely. Whole-study findings and limits: Analysis was performed later, and it showed HLA-associated TCR beta chains to be more clonally expanded than equally common others. Previous analysis showed most TCR beta V segments were productive about 87% or about 30% of the time.

PCR was performed using 60 Vbeta and 13 Jbeta primers. The repertoire was sequenced with immunoSEQ multiplex PCR; TCRdb's copy has only in-frame clones and lacks some. The sample shows over 150,000 clones, 80% of them seen only once. The sample comprised PBMCs. The receptor was isolated from a man younger than 35 in good health and CMV-seropositive.

CDR3: CASSLDRVSYEQYF. CDR3 sequence (DNA): TGCGCCAGCAGCTTGGACAGGGTTAGCTACGAGCAGTACTTC. V gene TRBV5-1 combines with J gene TRBJ2-7; weak D call: TRBD1 (6 bases). The V end was cut by 0 bases, the J end by 3 bases, with 10 bases between. CDR1 and CDR2 (germline): SGHRS, YFSETQ. This CDR3 region has 14 residues. Full variable domain (outside the CDR3, taken from reference TRBV5-1 and TRBJ2-7): KAGVTQTPRYLIKTRGQQVTLSCSPISGHRSVSWYQQTPGQGLQFLFEYFSETQRNKGNFPGRFSGRQFSNSRSEMNVSTLELGDSALYLCASSLDRVSYEQYFGPGTRLTVT.